Listed below are T cell receptor beta chains from one sample, sequenced in a study of CD8+CD57+ T cells in acquired aplastic anemia. Each CDR3 protein gets one entry after TCRdb re-called the reads with MiXCR. The profile shows fewer than 300,000 distinct CDR3 sequences, 82% of them singletons. The sample taken for sequencing was sorted CD4+, CD8+, or CD8+CD57+ T cells (not recorded which) from PBMCs. These receptors originate from a human donor with aplastic anemia. The CDR3 runs from the conserved cysteine through the conserved F or W. D genes are given only for firm matches. A clone size is listed for some rows: how often the clone was seen (once, few, many), or a class if it is expanded.

d_call clone_size j_call v_call cdr3_aa cdr3_nt
- few TRBJ2-3 TRBV20-1 CSAQRETSTDTQYF TGCAGTGCCCAAAGGGAGACTAGCACAGATACGCAGTATTTT
TRBD1 - TRBJ1-1 TRBV9 CASSDGGQSTDTLF TGTGCCAGCAGCGATGGGGGACAGAGCACAGATACGCTCTTT
TRBD2 - TRBJ2-2 TRBV5-4 CASSLTSGGTGELFF TGTGCCAGCAGCCTTACGAGCGGGGGAACCGGGGAGCTGTTTTTT
- - TRBJ2-3 TRBV7-2 CASSLAPNPNRQYF TGTGCCAGCAGCCTAGCGCCAAATCCTAACAGGCAGTATTTT
- - TRBJ2-2 TRBV2 CASGEGVTF TGTGCCAGCGGGGAGGGGGTGACTTTT
- - TRBJ2-5 TRBV7-9 CASSSSEAQETQYF TGTGCCAGCAGCTCCTCGGAGGCCCAAGAGACCCAGTACTTC
TRBD2 - TRBJ2-1 TRBV19 CASSMGGGNGKDQQFF TGTGCCAGTAGCATGGGGGGGGGAAACGGCAAGGATCAGCAGTTCTTC
TRBD1 - TRBJ2-7 TRBV19 CASSKGRGTGDYEQYF TGTGCCAGTAGTAAAGGGAGGGGGACAGGGGACTACGAGCAGTACTTC
- - TRBJ1-5 TRBV15 CATSGGCGNQPQHF TGTGCCACCAGCGGAGGGTGCGGCAATCAGCCCCAGCATTTT
- few TRBJ1-6 TRBV25-1 CASLQGNNSPLHF TGTGCCAGCCTACAGGGAAATAATTCACCCCTCCACTTT
TRBD2 - TRBJ2-3 TRBV24-1 CATSDTGLASSTDTQYF TGTGCCACCAGTGATACGGGACTAGCCTCTAGCACAGATACGCAGTATTTT
- - TRBJ2-3 TRBV15 CATSRGIEQETQYF TGTGCCACCAGCAGAGGCATAGAGCAAGAGACGCAGTACTTT
- - TRBJ1-1 TRBV7-2 CASSLALENTEAFF TGTGCCAGCAGCTTAGCGCTAGAGAACACTGAAGCTTTCTTT
- - TRBJ1-5 TRBV19 CASSIMGQQAQPQHF TGTGCCAGTAGTATCATGGGACAACAAGCCCAGCCCCAGCATTTT
TRBD2 - TRBJ2-5 TRBV7-9 CASSFGGGYYEVAAYQETQYF TGTGCCAGCAGCTTCGGCGGGGGTTACTACGAGGTAGCGGCGTACCAAGAGACCCAGTACTTC
- many TRBJ2-7 TRBV7-9 CASSFTGEAYEQYF TGTGCCAGCAGCTTTACAGGGGAGGCCTACGAGCAGTACTTC
- once TRBJ2-7 TRBV9 CASRDSRQAQYEQYF TGTGCCAGCAGGGATTCCCGACAGGCGCAGTACGAGCAGTACTTC
- - TRBJ2-2 TRBV9 CASSAHSRVLYSWELFF TGTGCCAGCAGCGCACACTCCAGAGTCCTCTATAGCTGGGAGCTGTTTTTT
- - TRBJ2-6 TRBV7-9 CASSFAGTGRDEQLTF TGTGCCAGCAGCTTCGCGGGTACAGGGCGCGACGAGCAGCTGACTTTC
- once TRBJ2-1 TRBV2 CASGEEGSGTQFF TGTGCCAGCGGGGAAGAGGGGTCAGGTACGCAGTTCTTC
- - TRBJ1-2 TRBV7-8 CASSLAGAPNTQDYTF TGTGCCAGCAGCTTAGCGGGAGCACCCAATACGCAGGATTACACCTTC
- - TRBJ2-1 TRBV7-9 CASSEGPGHEQFF TGTGCCAGCAGCGAAGGGCCGGGCCATGAGCAGTTCTTC
- - TRBJ1-4 TRBV9 CASSFGQGADEKLF -
- - TRBJ2-1 TRBV7-3 CASSLIAAPSSYNEQFF TGTGCCAGCAGCTTAATAGCGGCCCCCTCCTCCTACAATGAGCAGTTCTTC
TRBD2 - TRBJ2-3 TRBV6-1 CASKGLAAGTDTQYF TGTGCCAGCAAGGGACTAGCGGCGGGCACAGATACGCAGTATTTT
- - TRBJ1-2 TRBV7-9 CASSAVAETQYGYPF TGTGCCAGCAGCGCAGTAGCAGAGACCCAGTACGGCTACCCCTTC
TRBD2 - TRBJ2-1 TRBV9 CASSIAGGTKNEQFF TGTGCCAGTAGTATAGCGGGGGGGACCAAAAATGAGCAGTTCTTC
- - TRBJ2-3 TRBV9 CASSVWWADNTGDF TGTGCCAGCAGCGTGTGGTGGGCAGATAACACCGGGGATTTT
- - TRBJ2-3 TRBV5-4 CASSLAFCTDTQYF TGCGCCAGCAGCTTGGCATTCTGCACAGATACGCAGTATTTT
- - TRBJ2-7 TRBV15 CGTSSSVRRRYEQYF TGTGGTACCAGCAGTTCTGTGCGGCGTAGGTACGAGCAGTACTTC
- - TRBJ2-1 TRBV9 CASSVGSVTQYFF TGTGCCAGCAGCGTAGGTTCCGTTACGCAGTATTTTTTC
- few TRBJ2-3 TRBV15 CASSWGSGQDTQYF TGTGCCAGCAGCTGGGGCTCCGGCCAAGATACGCAGTACTTT
- - TRBJ2-7 TRBV15 CATSRRSVQEAQYF TGTGCCACCAGCAGACGCAGCGTACAAGAGGCCCAGTACTTC
- - TRBJ2-4 TRBV9 CASSRGASPTYF TGTGCCAGCAGCCGAGGGGCTAGCCCTACCTACTTC
TRBD1 - TRBJ1-2 TRBV29-1 CSVEGRQGWGYGYTF TGCAGCGTTGAAGGGAGACAGGGCTGGGGCTATGGCTACACCTTC
- - TRBJ2-1 TRBV29-1 CSRTHGQGHEQFF TGCAGCCGGACACATGGGCAAGGGCATGAGCAGTTCTTC
TRBD2 - TRBJ2-2 TRBV6-5 CASKRGWDTGELFF TGTGCCAGCAAGCGGGGGTGGGACACCGGGGAGCTGTTTTTT
- - TRBJ2-2 TRBV7-8 CASSMASTGELFF TGTGCCAGCAGCATGGCGAGCACAGGGGAGCTGTTTTTT
- - TRBJ1-6 TRBV9 CASSSETNRNTPLHF TGTGCCAGCAGCTCCGAGACAAACCGCAACACCCCCCTCCACTTT
TRBD2 - TRBJ2-3 TRBV7-9 CASSFERSGESDDF TGTGCCAGCAGCTTTGAAAGAAGCGGGGAGAGCGATGATTTT
TRBD1 - TRBJ1-2 TRBV20-1 CSARAGQGYTF TGCAGTGCTAGAGCTGGACAGGGATACACCTTC
- - TRBJ1-1 TRBV11-2 CASSSKLTGNTEAFF TGTGCCAGCAGCTCAAAACTGACAGGGAACACTGAAGCTTTCTTT
- - TRBJ2-5 TRBV11-3 CASSVVVTAQYF TGTGCCAGCAGCGTAGTTGTGACAGCCCAGTACTTC
TRBD2 - TRBJ2-1 TRBV20-1 CSAVKAGNTYNEQFF TGCAGTGCTGTTAAAGCGGGAAACACCTACAATGAGCAGTTCTTC
- - TRBJ2-7 TRBV7-9 CASSGDTPLRYEQYF TGTGCCAGCAGCGGGGACACGCCATTACGCTACGAGCAGTACTTC
- - TRBJ1-1 TRBV3-1 CASSQDIQAGNTEAFF TGTGCCAGCAGCCAAGATATCCAAGCAGGGAACACTGAAGCTTTCTTT
- - TRBJ2-5 TRBV9 CASSSRWAWGETEYF TGTGCCAGCAGCTCTAGGTGGGCTTGGGGAGAGACCGAGTACTTC
- - TRBJ2-2 TRBV7-8 CASSSTAYKGELFF TGTGCCAGCAGCTCTACTGCGTACAAGGGGGAGCTGTTTTTT
- - TRBJ1-2 TRBV5-4 CASSFYICSALPLRELAGYTF -
TRBD1 - TRBJ2-5 TRBV11-1 CASSPGQGGYQETQYF TGTGCCAGCAGCCCGGGACAGGGGGGGTACCAAGAGACCCAGTACTTC
TRBD1 - TRBJ1-2 TRBV24-1 CATREGPDRACGYTF TGTGCCACCAGGGAGGGCCCCGACAGGGCCTGTGGCTACACCTTC